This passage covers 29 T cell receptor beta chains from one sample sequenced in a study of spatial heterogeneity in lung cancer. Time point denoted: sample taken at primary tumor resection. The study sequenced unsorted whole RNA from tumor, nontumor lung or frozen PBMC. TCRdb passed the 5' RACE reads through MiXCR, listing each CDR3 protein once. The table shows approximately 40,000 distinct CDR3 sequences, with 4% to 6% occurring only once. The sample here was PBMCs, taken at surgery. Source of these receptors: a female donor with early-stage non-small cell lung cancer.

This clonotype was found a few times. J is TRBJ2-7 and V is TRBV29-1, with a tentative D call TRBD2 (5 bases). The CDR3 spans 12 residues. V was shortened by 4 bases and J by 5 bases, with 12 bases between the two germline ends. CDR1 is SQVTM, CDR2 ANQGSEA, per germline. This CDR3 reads CSVVRGNDEQYF. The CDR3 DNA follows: TGCAGCGTTGTGAGAGGGAACGACGAGCAGTACTTC.

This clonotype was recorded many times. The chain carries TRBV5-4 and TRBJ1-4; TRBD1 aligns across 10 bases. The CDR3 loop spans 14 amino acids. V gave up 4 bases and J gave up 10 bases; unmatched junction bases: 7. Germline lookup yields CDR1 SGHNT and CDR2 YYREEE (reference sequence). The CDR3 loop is CASSQDRGDGKLFF. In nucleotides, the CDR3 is TGTGCCAGCAGCCAGGACAGGGGGGACGGAAAACTGTTTTTT.

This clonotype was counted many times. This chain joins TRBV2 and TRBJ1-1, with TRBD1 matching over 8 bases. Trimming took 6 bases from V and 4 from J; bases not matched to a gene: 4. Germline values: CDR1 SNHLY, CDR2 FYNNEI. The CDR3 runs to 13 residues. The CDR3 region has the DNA TGTGCCAGCAGCGGACAGGGTGGCACTGAAGCTTTCTTT. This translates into CASSGQGGTEAFF.

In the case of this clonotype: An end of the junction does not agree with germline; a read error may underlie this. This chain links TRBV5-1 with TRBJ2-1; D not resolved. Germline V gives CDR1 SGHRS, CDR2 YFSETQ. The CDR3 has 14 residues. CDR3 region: CAGSLAADYNEQFF. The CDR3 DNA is TGCGCCGGCAGCTTGGCCGCCGATTACAATGAGCAGTTCTTC.

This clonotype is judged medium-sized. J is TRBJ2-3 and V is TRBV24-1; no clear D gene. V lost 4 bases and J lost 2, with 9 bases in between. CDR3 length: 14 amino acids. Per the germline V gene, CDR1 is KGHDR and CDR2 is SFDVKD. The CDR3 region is CATSDLGPTDTQYF. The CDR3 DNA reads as TGTGCCACCAGTGACTTGGGTCCCACAGATACGCAGTATTTT.

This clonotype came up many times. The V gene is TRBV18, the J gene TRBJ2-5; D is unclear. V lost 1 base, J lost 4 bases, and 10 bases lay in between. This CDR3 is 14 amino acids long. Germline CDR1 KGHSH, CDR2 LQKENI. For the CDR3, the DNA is TGTGCCAGCTCACCACAGTGGGGTCGAGAGACCCAGTACTTC. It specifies CASSPQWGRETQYF.

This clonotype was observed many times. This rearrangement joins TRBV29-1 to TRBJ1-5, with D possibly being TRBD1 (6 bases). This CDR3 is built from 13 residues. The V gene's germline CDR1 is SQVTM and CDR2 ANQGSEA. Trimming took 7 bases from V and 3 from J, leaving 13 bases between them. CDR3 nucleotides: TGCAGCGGCCCCGGACAGATCAATCAGCCCCAGCATTTT. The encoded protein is CSGPGQINQPQHF.

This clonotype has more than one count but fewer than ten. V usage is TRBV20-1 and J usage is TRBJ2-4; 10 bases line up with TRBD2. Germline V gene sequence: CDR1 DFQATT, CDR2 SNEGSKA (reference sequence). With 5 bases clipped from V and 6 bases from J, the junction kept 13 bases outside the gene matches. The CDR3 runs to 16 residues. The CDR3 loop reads CSAPPPLAGGGNIQYF. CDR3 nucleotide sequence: TGCAGTGCTCCCCCTCCCTTAGCGGGGGGAGGAAACATTCAGTACTTC.

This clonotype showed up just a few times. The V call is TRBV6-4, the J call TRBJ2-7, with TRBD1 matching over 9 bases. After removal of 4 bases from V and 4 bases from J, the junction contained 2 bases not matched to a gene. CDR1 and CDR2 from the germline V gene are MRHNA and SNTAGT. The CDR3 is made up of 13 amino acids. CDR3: CASSVDRGYEQYF. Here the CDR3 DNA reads TGTGCCAGCAGTGTGGACAGGGGTTACGAGCAGTACTTC.

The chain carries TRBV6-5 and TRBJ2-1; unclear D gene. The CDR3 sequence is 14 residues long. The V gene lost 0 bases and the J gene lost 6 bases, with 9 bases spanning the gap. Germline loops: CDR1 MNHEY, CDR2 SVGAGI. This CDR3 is CASSYSGQINEQFF. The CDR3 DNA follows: TGTGCCAGCAGTTACTCCGGCCAGATCAATGAGCAGTTCTTC.

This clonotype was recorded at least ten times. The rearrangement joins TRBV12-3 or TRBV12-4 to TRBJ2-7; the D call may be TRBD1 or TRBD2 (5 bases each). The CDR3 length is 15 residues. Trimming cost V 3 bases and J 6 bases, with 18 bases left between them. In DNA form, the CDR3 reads TGTGCCAGCAGTTTGTTAGGGCAGGGACGAGGCGAGCAGTACTTC. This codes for CASSLLGQGRGEQYF.

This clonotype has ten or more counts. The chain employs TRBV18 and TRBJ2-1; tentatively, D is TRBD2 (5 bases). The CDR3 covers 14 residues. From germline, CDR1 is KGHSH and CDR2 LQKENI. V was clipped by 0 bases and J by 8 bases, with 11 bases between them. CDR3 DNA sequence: TGTGCCAGCTCACCACCGACGGGAAGGGATGAGCAGTTCTTC. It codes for CASSPPTGRDEQFF.

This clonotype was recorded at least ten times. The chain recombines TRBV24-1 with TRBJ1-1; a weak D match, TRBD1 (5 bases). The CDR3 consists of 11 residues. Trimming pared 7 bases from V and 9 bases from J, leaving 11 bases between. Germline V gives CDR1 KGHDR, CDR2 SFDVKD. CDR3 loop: CATRRGDQAFF. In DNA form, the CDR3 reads TGTGCCACCAGGCGGGGGGATCAAGCTTTCTTT.

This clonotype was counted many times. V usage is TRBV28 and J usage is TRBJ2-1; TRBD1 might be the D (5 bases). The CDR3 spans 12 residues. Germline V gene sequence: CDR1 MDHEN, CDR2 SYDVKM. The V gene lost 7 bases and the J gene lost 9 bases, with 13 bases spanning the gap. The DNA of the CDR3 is TGTGCCAGCAATACAGGCGGCGGTGAGCAGTTCTTC. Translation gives CASNTGGGEQFF.

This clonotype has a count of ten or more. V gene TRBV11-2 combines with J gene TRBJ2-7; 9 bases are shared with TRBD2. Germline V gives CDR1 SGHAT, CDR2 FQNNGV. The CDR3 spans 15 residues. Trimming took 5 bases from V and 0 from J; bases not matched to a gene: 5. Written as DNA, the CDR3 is TGTGCCAGCAGCCCGGGACTAGCAAGCTCCTACGAGCAGTACTTC. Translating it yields CASSPGLASSYEQYF.

CDR3 sequence: CASTGLDTQYF. In DNA, the CDR3 is TGTGCCAGCACTGGCTTAGATACGCAGTATTTT. The genes are TRBV2 and TRBJ2-3; unclear D gene. This CDR3 comprises 11 residues. The germline V gene encodes CDR1 SNHLY and CDR2 FYNNEI. The V end lost 7 bases, the J end lost 5 bases, and 7 bases lay between the germline ends.

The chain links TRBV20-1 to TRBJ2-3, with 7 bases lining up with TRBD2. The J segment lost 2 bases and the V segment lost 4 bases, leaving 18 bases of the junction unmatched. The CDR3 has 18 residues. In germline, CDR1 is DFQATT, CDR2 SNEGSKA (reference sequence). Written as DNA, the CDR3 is TGCAGTGCTATGCCCCGCGTATTGGCGGGGGAACCCACAGATACGCAGTATTTT. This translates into CSAMPRVLAGEPTDTQYF.

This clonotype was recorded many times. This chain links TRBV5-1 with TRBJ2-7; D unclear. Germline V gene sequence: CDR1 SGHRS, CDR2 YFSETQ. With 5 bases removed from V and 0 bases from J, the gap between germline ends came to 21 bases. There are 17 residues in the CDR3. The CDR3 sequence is CASRHGHPRSHSYEQYF. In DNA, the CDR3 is TGCGCCAGCAGGCACGGTCATCCGCGATCCCACTCCTACGAGCAGTACTTC. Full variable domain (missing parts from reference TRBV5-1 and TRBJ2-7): KAGVTQTPRYLIKTRGQQVTLSCSPISGHRSVSWYQQTPGQGLQFLFEYFSETQRNKGNFPGRFSGRQFSNSRSEMNVSTLELGDSALYLCASRHGHPRSHSYEQYFGPGTRLTVT.

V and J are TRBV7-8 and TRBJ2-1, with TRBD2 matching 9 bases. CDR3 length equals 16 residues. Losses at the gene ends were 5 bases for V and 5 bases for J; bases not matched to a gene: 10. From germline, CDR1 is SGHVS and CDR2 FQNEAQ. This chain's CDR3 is CASSPAGSGRNNEQFF. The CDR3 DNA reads TGTGCCAGCAGCCCAGCGGGTAGCGGGAGAAACAATGAGCAGTTCTTC. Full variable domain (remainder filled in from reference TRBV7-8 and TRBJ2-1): GAGVSQSPRYKVAKRGQDVALRCDPISGHVSLFWYQQALGQGPEFLTYFQNEAQLDKSGLPSDRFFAERPEGSVSTLKIQRTQQEDSAVYLCASSPAGSGRNNEQFFGPGTRLTVL.

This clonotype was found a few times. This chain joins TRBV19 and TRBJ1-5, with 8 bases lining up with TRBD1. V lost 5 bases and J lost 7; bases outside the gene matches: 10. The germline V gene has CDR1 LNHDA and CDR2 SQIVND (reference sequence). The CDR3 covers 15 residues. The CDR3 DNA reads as TGTGCCAGTAGTTTGGGCAGGGGGCCGGGGCAGCCCCAGCATTTT. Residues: CASSLGRGPGQPQHF.

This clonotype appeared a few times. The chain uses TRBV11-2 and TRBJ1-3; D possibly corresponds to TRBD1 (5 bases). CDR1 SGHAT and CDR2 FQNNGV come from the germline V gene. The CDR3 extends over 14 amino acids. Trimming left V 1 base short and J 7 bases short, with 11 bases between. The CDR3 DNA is TGTGCCAGCAGCTTAGGGTCCACAGGCAACACCATATATTTT. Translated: CASSLGSTGNTIYF.

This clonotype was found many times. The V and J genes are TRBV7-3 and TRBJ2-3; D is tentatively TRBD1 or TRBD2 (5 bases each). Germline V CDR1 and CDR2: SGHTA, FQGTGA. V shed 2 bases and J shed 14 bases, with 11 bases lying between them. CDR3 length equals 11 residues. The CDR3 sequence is CASSLGTPLYF. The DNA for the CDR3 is TGTGCCAGCAGCTTAGGGACGCCCCTGTATTTT.

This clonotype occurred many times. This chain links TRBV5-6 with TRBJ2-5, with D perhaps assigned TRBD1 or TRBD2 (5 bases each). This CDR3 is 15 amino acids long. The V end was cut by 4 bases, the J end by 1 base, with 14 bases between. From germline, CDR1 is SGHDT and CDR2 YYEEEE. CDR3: CASSRVGTPQETQYF. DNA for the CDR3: TGTGCCAGCAGCCGGGTGGGGACCCCCCAAGAGACCCAGTACTTC.

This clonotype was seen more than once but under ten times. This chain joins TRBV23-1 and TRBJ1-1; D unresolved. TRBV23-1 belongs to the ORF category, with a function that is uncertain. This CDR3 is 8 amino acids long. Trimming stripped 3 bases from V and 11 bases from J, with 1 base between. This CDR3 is CASSHAFF. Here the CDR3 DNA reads TGCGCCAGCAGTCACGCTTTCTTT.

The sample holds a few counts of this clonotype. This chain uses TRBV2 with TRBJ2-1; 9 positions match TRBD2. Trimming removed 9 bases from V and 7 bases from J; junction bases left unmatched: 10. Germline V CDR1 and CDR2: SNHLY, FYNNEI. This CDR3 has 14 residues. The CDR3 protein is CASGLAGSWNEQFF. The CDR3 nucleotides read TGTGCCAGTGGGCTAGCGGGGTCGTGGAATGAGCAGTTCTTC.

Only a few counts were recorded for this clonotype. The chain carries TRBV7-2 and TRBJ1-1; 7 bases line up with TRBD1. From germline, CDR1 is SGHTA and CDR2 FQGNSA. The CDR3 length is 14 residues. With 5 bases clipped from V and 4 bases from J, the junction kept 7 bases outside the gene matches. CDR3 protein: CASSVDRWSTEAFF. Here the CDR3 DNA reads TGTGCCAGCAGCGTGGACAGGTGGAGCACTGAAGCTTTCTTT.

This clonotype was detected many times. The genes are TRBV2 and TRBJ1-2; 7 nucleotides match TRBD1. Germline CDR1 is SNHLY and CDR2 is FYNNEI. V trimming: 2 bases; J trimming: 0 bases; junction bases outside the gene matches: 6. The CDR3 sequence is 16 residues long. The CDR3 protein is CASSEFGTDPNYGYTF. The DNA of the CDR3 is TGTGCCAGCAGTGAATTCGGGACAGATCCTAACTATGGCTACACCTTC.

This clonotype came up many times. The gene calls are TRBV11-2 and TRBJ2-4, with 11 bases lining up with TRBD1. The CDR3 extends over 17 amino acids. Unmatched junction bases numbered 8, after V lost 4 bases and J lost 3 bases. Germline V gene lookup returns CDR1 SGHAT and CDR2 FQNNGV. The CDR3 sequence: CASSSYGTGGFKNIQYF. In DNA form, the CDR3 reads TGTGCCAGCAGCTCATACGGGACAGGGGGTTTCAAAAACATTCAGTACTTC. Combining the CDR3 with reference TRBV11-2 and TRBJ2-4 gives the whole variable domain EAGVAQSPRYKIIEKRQSVAFWCNPISGHATLYWYQQILGQGPKLLIQFQNNGVVDDSQLPKDRFSAERLKGVDSTLKIQPAKLEDSAVYLCASSSYGTGGFKNIQYFGAGTRLSVL.

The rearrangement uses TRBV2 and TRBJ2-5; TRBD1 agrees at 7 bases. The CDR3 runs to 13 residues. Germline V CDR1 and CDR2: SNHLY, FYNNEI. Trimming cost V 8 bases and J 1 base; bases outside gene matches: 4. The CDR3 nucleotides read TGTGCCAGCTTGACAGGGACCCAAGAGACCCAGTACTTC. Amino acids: CASLTGTQETQYF.